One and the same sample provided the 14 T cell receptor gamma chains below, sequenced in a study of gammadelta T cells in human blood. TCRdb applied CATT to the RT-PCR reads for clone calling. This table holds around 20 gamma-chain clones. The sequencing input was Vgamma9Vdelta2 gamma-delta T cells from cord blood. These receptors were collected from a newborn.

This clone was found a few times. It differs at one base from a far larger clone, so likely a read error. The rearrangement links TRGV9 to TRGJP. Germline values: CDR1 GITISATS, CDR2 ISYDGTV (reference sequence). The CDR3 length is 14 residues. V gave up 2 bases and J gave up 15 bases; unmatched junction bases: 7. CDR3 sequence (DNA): TGTGCCTTGTGGGAGGGAATGGACAAAAAAATCAAGGTATTT. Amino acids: CALWEGMDKKIKVF.

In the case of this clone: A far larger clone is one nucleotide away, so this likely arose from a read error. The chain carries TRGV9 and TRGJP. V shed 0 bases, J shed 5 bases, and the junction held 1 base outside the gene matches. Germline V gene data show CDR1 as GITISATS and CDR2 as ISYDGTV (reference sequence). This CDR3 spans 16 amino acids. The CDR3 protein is CALWEVEELGKKIKVF. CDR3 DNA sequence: TGTGCCTTGTGGGAGGTGGAAGAGTTGGGCAAAAAAATCAAGGTATTT.

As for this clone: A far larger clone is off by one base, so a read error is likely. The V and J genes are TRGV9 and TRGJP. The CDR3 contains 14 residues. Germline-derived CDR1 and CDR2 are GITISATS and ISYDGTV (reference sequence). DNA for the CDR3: TGTGCCTTGCGGGAGGGAATGGGCAAAAAAATCAAGGTATTT. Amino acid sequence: CALREGMGKKIKVF.

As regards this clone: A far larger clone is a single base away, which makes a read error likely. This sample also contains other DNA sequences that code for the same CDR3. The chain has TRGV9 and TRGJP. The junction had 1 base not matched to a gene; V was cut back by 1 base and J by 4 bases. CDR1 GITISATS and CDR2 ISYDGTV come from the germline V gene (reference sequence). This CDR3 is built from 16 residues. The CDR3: CALWEVQELGKKIKVF. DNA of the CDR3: TGTGCCTTGTGGGAGGTTCAAGAGTTGGGCAAAAAAATCAAGGTATTT.

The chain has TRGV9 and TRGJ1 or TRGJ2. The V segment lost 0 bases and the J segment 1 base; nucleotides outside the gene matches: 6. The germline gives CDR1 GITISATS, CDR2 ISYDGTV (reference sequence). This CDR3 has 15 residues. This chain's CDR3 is CALWEVTSNYYKKLF. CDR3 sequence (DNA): TGTGCCTTGTGGGAGGTGACTTCTAATTATTATAAGAAACTCTTT.

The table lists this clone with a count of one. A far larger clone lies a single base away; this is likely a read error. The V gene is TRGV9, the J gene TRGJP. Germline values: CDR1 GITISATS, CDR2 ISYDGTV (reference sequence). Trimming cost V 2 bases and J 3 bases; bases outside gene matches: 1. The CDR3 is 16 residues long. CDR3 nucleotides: TGTGCCTTGTGGGAGGAGCAAGAGTTGGGCAAAAAAATCAAGGTATTT. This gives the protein CALWEEQELGKKIKVF.

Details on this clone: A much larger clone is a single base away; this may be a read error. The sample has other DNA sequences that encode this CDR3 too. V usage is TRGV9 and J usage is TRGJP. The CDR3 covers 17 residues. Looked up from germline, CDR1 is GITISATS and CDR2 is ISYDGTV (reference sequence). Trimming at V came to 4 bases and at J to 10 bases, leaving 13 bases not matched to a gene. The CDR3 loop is CALWDPQDGLGKKIKVF. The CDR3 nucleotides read TGTGCCTTGTGGGATCCCCAAGACGGTTTGGGCAAAAAAATCAAGGTATTT.

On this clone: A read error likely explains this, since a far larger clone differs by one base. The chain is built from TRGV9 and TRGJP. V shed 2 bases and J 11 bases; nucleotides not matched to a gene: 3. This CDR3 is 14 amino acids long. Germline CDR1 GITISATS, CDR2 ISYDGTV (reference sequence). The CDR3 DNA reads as TGTGCCTTGTGGGAGGGAGTGGGCAAAAAAATCAAGGTATTT. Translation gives CALWEGVGKKIKVF.

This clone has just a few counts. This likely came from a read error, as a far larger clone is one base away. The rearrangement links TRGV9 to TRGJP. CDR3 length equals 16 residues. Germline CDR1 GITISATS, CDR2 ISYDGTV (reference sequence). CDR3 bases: TGTGCCTTGAGGGAGGTGCAAGAGTTGGGCAAAAAAATCAAGGTATTT. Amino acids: CALREVQELGKKIKVF.

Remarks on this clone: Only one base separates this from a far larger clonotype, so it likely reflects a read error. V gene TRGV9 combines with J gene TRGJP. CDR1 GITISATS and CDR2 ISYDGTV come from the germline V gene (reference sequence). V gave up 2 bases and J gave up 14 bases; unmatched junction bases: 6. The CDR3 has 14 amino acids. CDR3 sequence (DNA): TGTGCCTTGTGGGAGGGAATGAGCAAAAAAATCAAGGTATTT. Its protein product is CALWEGMSKKIKVF.

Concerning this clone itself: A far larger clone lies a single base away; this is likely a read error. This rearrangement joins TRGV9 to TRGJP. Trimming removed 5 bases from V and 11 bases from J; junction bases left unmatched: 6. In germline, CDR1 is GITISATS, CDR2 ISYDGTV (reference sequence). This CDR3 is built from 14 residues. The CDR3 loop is CALWGGMGKKIKVF. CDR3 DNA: TGTGCCTTGTGGGGGGGAATGGGCAAAAAAATCAAGGTATTT.

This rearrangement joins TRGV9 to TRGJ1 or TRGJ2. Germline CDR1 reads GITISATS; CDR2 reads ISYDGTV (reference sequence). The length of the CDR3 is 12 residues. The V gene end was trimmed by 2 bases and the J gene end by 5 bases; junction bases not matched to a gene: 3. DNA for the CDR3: TGTGCCTTGTGGGAGGCTCATTATAAGAAACTCTTT. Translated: CALWEAHYKKLF.

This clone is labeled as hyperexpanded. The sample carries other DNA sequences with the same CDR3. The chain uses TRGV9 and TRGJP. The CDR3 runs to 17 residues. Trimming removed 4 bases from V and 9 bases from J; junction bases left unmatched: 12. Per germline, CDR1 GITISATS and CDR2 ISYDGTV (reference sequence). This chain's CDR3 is CALWDPQDGLGKKIKVF. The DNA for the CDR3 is TGTGCCTTGTGGGATCCCCAAGACGGGTTGGGCAAAAAAATCAAGGTATTT.

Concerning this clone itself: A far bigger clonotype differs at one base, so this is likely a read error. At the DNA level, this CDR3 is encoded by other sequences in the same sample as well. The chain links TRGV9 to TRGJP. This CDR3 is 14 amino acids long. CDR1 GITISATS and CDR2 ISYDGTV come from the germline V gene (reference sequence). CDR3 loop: CALWEGMGKKIKVF. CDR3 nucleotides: TGTGCCTTGTGGGAGGGAATGGGTAAAAAAATCAAGGTATTT.